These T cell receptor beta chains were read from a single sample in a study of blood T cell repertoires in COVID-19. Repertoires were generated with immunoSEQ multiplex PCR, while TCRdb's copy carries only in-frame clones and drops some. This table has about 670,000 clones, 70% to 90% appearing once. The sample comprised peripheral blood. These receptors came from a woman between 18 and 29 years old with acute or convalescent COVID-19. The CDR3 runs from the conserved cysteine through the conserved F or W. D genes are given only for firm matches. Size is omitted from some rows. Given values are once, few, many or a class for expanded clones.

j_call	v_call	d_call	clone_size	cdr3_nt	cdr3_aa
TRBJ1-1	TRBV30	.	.	TGTGCCTGGAGACGGCGGAGGGGCACTGAAGCTTTCTTT	CAWRRRRGTEAFF
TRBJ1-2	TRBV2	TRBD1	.	TGTGCCAGCAGTGAGGCACAGGGGATAATCGCTGGCTACACCTTC	CASSEAQGIIAGYTF
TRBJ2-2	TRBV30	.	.	TGTGCCGGGCGTGGGGGGCCCGGGGAGCTGTTTTTT	CAGRGGPGELFF
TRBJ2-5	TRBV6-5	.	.	TGTGCCAGCAGTTACTCGTGGTCAGGCAACCAAGAGACCCAGTACTTC	CASSYSWSGNQETQYF
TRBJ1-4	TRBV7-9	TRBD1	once	TGTGCCAGCAGCAGAAGGGGACAGGGTAATGAAAAACTGTTTTTT	CASSRRGQGNEKLFF
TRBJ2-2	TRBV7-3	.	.	TGTGCCAGCAGCCCCCTGGGGGGTGACACCGGGGAGCTGTTTTTT	CASSPLGGDTGELFF
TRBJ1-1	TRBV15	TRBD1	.	TGTGCCACCCGGGACAGGGGGGGAACTGAAGCTTTCTTT	CATRDRGGTEAFF
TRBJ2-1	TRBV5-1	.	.	TGCGCCAGCAGCTTGGCCCAAGACGGGACACCCTACAATGAGCAGTTCTTC	CASSLAQDGTPYNEQFF
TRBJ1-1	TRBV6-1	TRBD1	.	TGTGCCAGCAGTGAAGAAGGGCAGGGGGGAACTGAAGCTTTCTTT	CASSEEGQGGTEAFF
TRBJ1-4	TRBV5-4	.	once	TGTGCCAGCAGCCCGCCGGGGGGGGAAAAACTGTTTTTT	CASSPPGGEKLFF